This TCR beta chain was sequenced in a study of T cells in Graves' hyperthyroidism and ophthalmopathy. Background on the study: Prior to any treatment, at the point of initial diagnosis, peripheral blood was collected. Points from the study as a whole: Within blood appeared most thyroid clonotypes that had expanded above 0.001.

From RNA transcripts, TCR beta CDR3 regions were amplified. Primed by the HTBI set, a first-round RT-PCR was run on the TCR CDR3. TCRdb redid the calling of the multiplex PCR reads with MiXCR, one entry per CDR3 protein. Seen here are about 400,000 distinct CDR3 sequences, 15% observed once, and the top ten hold approximately 32%. This clonotype occurred many times. Antigen unknown. The sequencing input was blood. The source is a woman under 40 with Graves' hyperthyroidism.

The CDR3: CASSTPAGGRNSPLHF. The CDR3 DNA reads as TGTGCCAGCAGTACCCCCGCAGGGGGCCGGAATTCACCCCTCCACTTT. The chain joins TRBV2 to TRBJ1-6; 8 nucleotides match TRBD1. There are 16 residues in the CDR3. Unmatched junction bases numbered 10, after V lost 5 bases and J lost 7 bases. CDR1 is SNHLY and CDR2 is FYNNEI in the germline V gene. The whole variable domain, filled in from reference TRBV2 and TRBJ1-6, reads EPEVTQTPSHQVTQMGQEVILRCVPISNHLYFYWYRQILGQKVEFLVSFYNNEISEKSEIFDDQFSVERPDGSNFTLKIRSTKLEDSAMYFCASSTPAGGRNSPLHFGNGTRLTVT.